The present T cell receptor beta chain was sequenced within a study of control samples from healthy donors and cancer patients. Clones were read by immunoSEQ multiplex PCR, and TCRdb kept only the in-frame ones, dropping some. The sample lists 90,000 to 120,000 clones, approximately 84% seen once, with approximately 6.7% in the top ten. This receptor was identified in a man between 18 and 35 years old in good health. The sequenced sample was blood.

In DNA, the CDR3 is TGTGCCAGCAGCTCCTCCGGGGGATACACTGAAGCTTTCTTT. Its translation: CASSSSGGYTEAFF. The V gene is TRBV7-2, the J gene TRBJ1-1, with a weak D call TRBD1 (5 bases). This CDR3 is built from 14 residues. V was cut by 4 bases and J by 3 bases, with 12 bases left in between. Germline V gene lookup returns CDR1 SGHTA and CDR2 FQGNSA. Looking up the rest from reference TRBV7-2 and TRBJ1-1 gives the full variable domain: GAGVSQSPSNKVTEKGKDVELRCDPISGHTALYWYRQSLGQGLEFLIYFQGNSAPDKSGLPSDRFSAERTGGSVSTLTIQRTQQEDSAVYLCASSSSGGYTEAFFGQGTRLTVV.